One and the same sample provided the 13 T cell receptor beta chains below, sequenced in a study of OX40 agonist ivuxolimab in advanced cancers. Method: immunoSEQ multiplex PCR; TCRdb's copy keeps in-frame clones and lacks some. The data contain about 35,000 clones, around 84% of them singletons. The source was CD4+ or CD8+ T cells sorted from blood, collected in a trial of the OX40 agonist ivuxolimab. These receptors were collected from an adult with an advanced solid tumor such as melanoma, head and neck, liver or kidney cancer.

The genes are TRBV6-5 and TRBJ1-3; D gene ambiguous. Germline V CDR1 and CDR2: MNHEY, SVGAGI. The CDR3 totals 13 residues. Trimming removed 6 bases from V and 0 bases from J, with 6 bases in between. In nucleotides, the CDR3 is TGTGCCAGCAGGTTCACCTCTGGAAACACCATATATTTT. Its protein is CASRFTSGNTIYF.

J is TRBJ1-4 and V is TRBV6-1, with D unclear. V shed 1 base and J shed 7 bases, with 13 bases lying between them. The V gene's germline CDR1 is MNHNS and CDR2 SASEGT. CDR3 size: 15 residues. CDR3 in amino acids: CASSEGTGRGEKLFF. CDR3 nucleotides: TGTGCCAGCAGTGAAGGAACGGGCCGGGGTGAAAAACTGTTTTTT.

The rearrangement uses TRBV29-1 and TRBJ1-1; D might be TRBD1 (5 bases). The germline V and J ends were trimmed by 7 bases and 3 bases, with 9 bases remaining between them. In germline, CDR1 is SQVTM, CDR2 ANQGSEA. CDR3 length: 11 residues. The CDR3 sequence: CSAGGDTEAFF. The CDR3 coding sequence is TGCAGCGCCGGGGGGGACACTGAAGCTTTCTTT.

V usage is TRBV7-3 and J usage is TRBJ2-7, with 7 bases fitting TRBD1. There are 13 residues in the CDR3. Germline CDR1 reads SGHTA; CDR2 reads FQGTGA. V lost 5 bases to trimming and J lost 6 bases; unmatched junction nucleotides: 7. The CDR3 loop reads CASSPDRDGEQYF. The CDR3 coding sequence is TGTGCCAGCAGCCCCGACAGGGACGGCGAGCAGTACTTC.

The V and J genes are TRBV5-1 and TRBJ1-1; the D is unclear. In germline, CDR1 is SGHRS, CDR2 YFSETQ. CDR3 length: 13 amino acids. The V and J ends lost 4 bases and 1 base respectively, with 8 bases between them. CDR3 loop: CASSLRENTEAFF. CDR3 in DNA: TGCGCCAGCAGCCTACGGGAGAACACTGAAGCTTTCTTT. Complete variable domain (other parts from reference TRBV5-1 and TRBJ1-1): KAGVTQTPRYLIKTRGQQVTLSCSPISGHRSVSWYQQTPGQGLQFLFEYFSETQRNKGNFPGRFSGRQFSNSRSEMNVSTLELGDSALYLCASSLRENTEAFFGQGTRLTVV.

This clone was recorded a few times. The chain employs TRBV19 and TRBJ2-3; 12 bases line up with TRBD2. J was trimmed by 2 bases and V by 5 bases; bases with no gene match: 5. The CDR3 spans 16 residues. Germline-derived CDR1 and CDR2 are LNHDA and SQIVND (reference sequence). The CDR3 here is CASSARLAGVTDTQYF. The CDR3 nucleotides are TGTGCCAGTAGTGCCCGACTAGCGGGAGTCACAGATACGCAGTATTTT.

The J gene is TRBJ1-4, the V gene TRBV11-3, with D unresolved. The CDR3 consists of 16 residues. The V gene lost 9 bases and the J gene lost 5 bases, with 22 bases spanning the gap. Germline CDR1 reads SGHNT; CDR2 reads YENEEA. CDR3 in DNA: TGTGCCAGTAACATCATTCGGGGTCTAGAGAATGAAAAACTGTTTTTT. As protein: CASNIIRGLENEKLFF.

The chain has TRBV9 and TRBJ2-1, with TRBD1 as a possible D gene (6 bases). The V end was cut by 4 bases, the J end by 9 bases, with 26 bases between. The V gene's germline CDR1 is SGDLS and CDR2 YYNGEE. The CDR3 spans 17 residues. The CDR3: CASSPARGRTLSVEQFF. The CDR3 DNA sequence: TGTGCCAGCAGCCCCGCGAGGGGGAGAACGCTATCGGTTGAGCAGTTCTTC.

The CDR3 coding sequence is TGTGCCAGTAGTATAGATCAGGGGGTCGGGGCCAACGTCCTGACTTTC. This codes for CASSIDQGVGANVLTF. This chain joins TRBV19 and TRBJ2-6, with 7 positions matching TRBD1. Germline CDR1 LNHDA, CDR2 SQIVND (reference sequence). J lost 4 bases, V lost 0 bases, and 3 bases had no gene match. CDR3 length: 16 amino acids.

This clone was seen a few times. The V call is TRBV27, the J call TRBJ1-6; D is uncertain. The germline gives CDR1 MNHEY, CDR2 SMNVEV (reference sequence). CDR3 length equals 14 residues. The ends were cut back, 6 bases at V and 6 bases at J, with 12 bases in the middle. The CDR3 DNA is TGTGCCAGCAGGAGGACCGCTGGTAATTCACCCCTCCACTTT. Protein product: CASRRTAGNSPLHF.

The chain couples TRBV6-1 to TRBJ1-1; TRBD1 is a possible D gene (5 bases). This CDR3 comprises 14 residues. The germline CDR1 and CDR2 sequences are MNHNS and SASEGT. The V gene lost 3 bases and the J gene lost 11 bases, with 19 bases spanning the gap. The CDR3 region is CASSEIQGMGRAFF. The DNA of the CDR3 is TGTGCCAGCAGTGAGATCCAGGGCATGGGTCGCGCTTTCTTT.

This clone was counted a few times. This sequence joins TRBV30 and TRBJ2-1; D ambiguous. Per the germline V gene, CDR1 is GTSNPN and CDR2 is SVGIG (reference sequence). The CDR3 length is 12 residues. With 3 bases removed from V and 5 bases from J, the gap between germline ends came to 8 bases. In DNA form, the CDR3 reads TGTGCCTGGAGCCCCCCGAACAATGAGCAGTTCTTC. Residues: CAWSPPNNEQFF.

This sequence joins TRBV2 and TRBJ2-4; TRBD1 is a possible D gene (5 bases). The V and J ends lost 6 bases and 5 bases respectively, with 8 bases between them. CDR1 SNHLY and CDR2 FYNNEI come from the germline V gene. The CDR3 extends over 12 amino acids. CDR3 region: CASRGRENIQYF. CDR3 DNA: TGTGCCAGCAGGGGCAGGGAAAACATTCAGTACTTC.